Listed below are T cell receptor beta chains from one sample, sequenced in a study of T cell changes during pregnancy in multiple sclerosis. Profiling relied on immunoSEQ multiplex PCR, and the TCRdb table lists in-frame clones only, not all of them. The sample contains 38,000 or so clones, 94% of which appear only once. The sample consisted of CD4+ T cells from peripheral blood mononuclear cells, taken in the second trimester of pregnancy. These TCRs come from a female donor with multiple sclerosis, enrolled in a pregnancy study. Each CDR3 is given with its conserved first and last residue. A D gene is named only where the DNA matches it firmly. Clone size is shown for a subset of rows, as once, few, many or a class of expanded clone.

TRBV11-2	-	TRBJ1-5	-	TGTGCCAGCAGCTTAGCGGGGGGCGGTCAGCCCCAGCATTTT	CASSLAGGGQPQHF
TRBV23-1	-	TRBJ2-5	-	TGCGCCAGCAGTCAGGGGCCCCGAGAGACCCAGTACTTC	CASSQGPRETQYF
TRBV5-1	-	TRBJ2-7	-	TGCGCCAGCAGCTTGGGGCAGGCCCGCCACGAGCAGTACTTC	CASSLGQARHEQYF
TRBV30	-	TRBJ2-3	-	TGTGCCTGGACTGACCCTACTACAGGGAGAGATACGCAGTATTTT	CAWTDPTTGRDTQYF
TRBV9	once	TRBJ2-3	-	TGTGCCAGCAGCCCACGGACAGCACGGGATACGCAGTATTTT	CASSPRTARDTQYF
TRBV27	-	TRBJ2-1	TRBD2	TGTGCCAGCAGTTTATCTCTCGCGGGAGCGACCTACAATGAGCAGTTCTTC	CASSLSLAGATYNEQFF
TRBV7-2	-	TRBJ1-1	-	TGTGCCAGCAGCTGGGGCAGGGCCCACACTGAAGCTTTCTTT	CASSWGRAHTEAFF
TRBV7-9	-	TRBJ1-4	TRBD1	TGTGCCAGCATAGGCAGGGGGCAGGCTAATGAAAAACTGTTTTTT	CASIGRGQANEKLFF
TRBV28	-	TRBJ2-4	-	TGTGCCAGCAGTGAGGTCAGGGGATATAAGGACATTCAGTACTTC	CASSEVRGYKDIQYF
TRBV5-1	-	TRBJ2-3	TRBD1	TGCGCCAGCAGCCCGGACAGGGAAGGAGATACGCAGTATTTT	CASSPDREGDTQYF
TRBV4-3	-	TRBJ2-1	TRBD2	TGCGCCAGCAGCCAAGATCAACCTAGCGGGGGGGCGGGTTACAATGAGCAGTTCTTC	CASSQDQPSGGAGYNEQFF
TRBV29-1	-	TRBJ2-1	-	TGCAGCGTTGAATTGAGGCTGAGGAATGAGCAGTTCTTC	CSVELRLRNEQFF
TRBV7-2	few	TRBJ1-2	-	TGTGCCAGCAGCTTAGGAGGGGGGGGTGGCTACACCTTC	CASSLGGGGGYTF
TRBV2	-	TRBJ1-5	-	TGTGCCAGCAGCGAAATGCCAGGGAGCAATCAGCCCCAGCATTTT	CASSEMPGSNQPQHF
TRBV5-1	once	TRBJ2-1	TRBD1	TGCGCCAGCAGCTTACAGGGGGTCGTAGGGGATGAGCAGTTCTTC	CASSLQGVVGDEQFF
TRBV5-1	-	TRBJ2-7	TRBD2	TGCGCCAGCAGCTCCGGGACTAGCGGACACGAGCAGTACTTC	CASSSGTSGHEQYF
TRBV11-2	-	TRBJ2-5	-	TGTGCCAGCAGACTGACTAGGGCGGAGACCCAGTACTTC	CASRLTRAETQYF
TRBV7-2	-	TRBJ2-7	TRBD1	TGTGCCAGCAGCTTATTAGGGGGCCCAACTTCGGGGGAGCAGTACTTC	CASSLLGGPTSGEQYF
TRBV7-2	-	TRBJ2-7	TRBD1	TGTGCCAGCAGCTTTAGACAGGGTTCCTACGAGCAGTACTTC	CASSFRQGSYEQYF
TRBV19	-	TRBJ1-2	-	TGTGCCAGTAGTATGCCGACACCTTATGGCTACACCTTC	CASSMPTPYGYTF
TRBV7-3	once	TRBJ2-2	-	TGTGCCAGCAGCAAGGGACTTAGCGCCACCGGGGAGCTGTTTTTT	CASSKGLSATGELFF
TRBV7-8	-	TRBJ1-1	-	TGTGCCAGCAGCTTAGGTAAGGGGACTGAAGCTTTCTTT	CASSLGKGTEAFF
TRBV9	-	TRBJ1-5	-	TGTGCCAGCAGCGTAGGTGAGGGGCAGGGGCAGCCCCAGCATTTT	CASSVGEGQGQPQHF
TRBV6-1	-	TRBJ1-2	-	TGTGCCAGCAGTGGGAGGAGGCAGGGGCATGGCTACACCTTC	CASSGRRQGHGYTF
TRBV10-3	-	TRBJ1-5	TRBD1	TGTGCCATCAGCTCCGCCGGGACAGGGATCAATCAGCCCCAGCATTTT	CAISSAGTGINQPQHF
TRBV7-8	-	TRBJ2-1	TRBD2	TGTGCCAGCAGCTCCGCCGCTAGCGGCTCCTACAATGAGCAGTTCTTC	CASSSAASGSYNEQFF
TRBV5-1	-	TRBJ2-7	TRBD2	TGCGCCAGCAGCTTGACCGGCGGGGGGGCTTGGGAGCAGTACTTC	CASSLTGGGAWEQYF
TRBV19	-	TRBJ1-1	-	-	CASTSGGRPNTEAFF
TRBV15	-	TRBJ2-1	TRBD2	TGTGCCACCAGCAGAGTGCTAGCGGGCTACAATGAGCAGTTCTTC	CATSRVLAGYNEQFF
TRBV6-1	-	TRBJ2-7	-	TGTGCCAGCAGCCCCGGCAGGGGCCCCTACGAGCAGTACTTC	CASSPGRGPYEQYF
TRBV7-9	-	TRBJ1-1	-	TGTGCCAGCAGCTTACTGGGGCCTGCACCAGCTGAAGCTTTCTTT	CASSLLGPAPAEAFF
TRBV7-3	-	TRBJ2-2	TRBD2	TGTGCCAGCAGCTCCCCGGTCGGCCTAGCGGGAGTTTCCGGGGAGCTGTTTTTT	CASSSPVGLAGVSGELFF
TRBV6-5	-	TRBJ2-1	-	TGTGCCAGCAACCCCGGGACAAGGGGGAATGAGCAGTTCTTC	CASNPGTRGNEQFF
TRBV11-2	-	TRBJ2-3	TRBD2	TGTGCCAGCAGCCCAACGGCGGGGGTCACAGATACGCAGTATTTT	CASSPTAGVTDTQYF
TRBV5-1	-	TRBJ2-3	-	TGCGCCAGCAGCTTGGCTAGCGAGGCAGATACGCAGTATTTT	CASSLASEADTQYF
TRBV5-1	-	TRBJ1-2	-	TGCGCCAGCAGCCAAACTCCCGACAGGAGTCATGGCTACACCTTC	CASSQTPDRSHGYTF
TRBV29-1	-	TRBJ2-5	-	TGCAGCGTCGGATCGGGTGAGACCCAGTACTTC	CSVGSGETQYF
TRBV10-3	-	TRBJ2-7	-	TGTGCCATCAGTGAGGAGCGCGGGTTTGGCGAGCAGTACTTC	CAISEERGFGEQYF
TRBV4-1	-	TRBJ1-2	-	TGCGCCAGCAGCCAAGTGCAGGGGTCCTATGGCTACACCTTC	CASSQVQGSYGYTF
TRBV5-1	-	TRBJ2-7	-	TGCGCCAGCAGCTTTCAGGGCCGGGTTCCCTACGAGCAGTACTTC	CASSFQGRVPYEQYF
TRBV5-1	-	TRBJ2-3	-	TGCGCCAGCAGCTTTTTAGCCCAGGGCGCAGATACGCAGTATTTT	CASSFLAQGADTQYF
TRBV7-2	once	TRBJ2-7	-	TGTGCCAGCAGCTTGAATCCCCTAGGCCACTACGAGCAGTACTTC	CASSLNPLGHYEQYF
TRBV2	once	TRBJ1-2	-	TGTGCCAGCAGTTTGTCAGGACTCCCCGGGTGCACCTTC	CASSLSGLPGCTF
TRBV6-5	-	TRBJ1-4	-	TGTGCCAGCAGTTCGTCCGCTAGTGAAAAACTGTTTTTT	CASSSSASEKLFF
TRBV2	-	TRBJ2-6	TRBD1	TGTGCCAGCAATCCCGGGACAGGGGGAGTCAACGTCCTGACTTTC	CASNPGTGGVNVLTF
TRBV16	-	TRBJ1-1	-	TGTGCCAGCAGCCCCCAGGCGGGGGATGTTCATGAAGCTTTCTTT	CASSPQAGDVHEAFF
TRBV7-2	-	TRBJ2-5	-	TGTGCCAGCAGCTTAAGGGGGATGGGAGAGACCCAGTACTTC	CASSLRGMGETQYF
TRBV9	-	TRBJ2-2	TRBD2	TGTGCCAGCAGCCCGCGGACTAGCGGGAGCGGCGGGGAGCTGTTTTTT	CASSPRTSGSGGELFF
TRBV27	few	TRBJ1-4	-	TGTGCCAGCAGTCGACCTAACGGGGAAAAACTGTTTTTT	CASSRPNGEKLFF
TRBV30	once	TRBJ2-5	TRBD2	TGTGCCTGGAGTCCCCCGGGACTAGCGGGAGGGCCAGTCGAGACCCAGTACTTC	CAWSPPGLAGGPVETQYF
TRBV5-5	-	TRBJ2-1	-	TGTGCCAGCAGCTTCCAGGCCAATGAGCAGTTCTTC	CASSFQANEQFF
TRBV6-1	-	TRBJ2-7	TRBD1	TGTGCCAGCAGGAGGGACAGGGGGGGCTACGAGCAGTACTTC	CASRRDRGGYEQYF
TRBV6-5	-	TRBJ2-7	TRBD1	TGTGCCAGCAGTTACTCGAGTGACAGGGGAGCCTACGAGCAGTACTTC	CASSYSSDRGAYEQYF
TRBV7-9	-	TRBJ1-2	-	TGTGCCAGCAGCTTAGAGGGGACAGGCTACACCTTC	CASSLEGTGYTF
TRBV6-1	-	TRBJ1-5	TRBD1	TGTGCCAGCAGACGACAGGGGGACGGTCAGCCCCAGCATTTT	CASRRQGDGQPQHF
TRBV6-5	once	TRBJ2-3	-	TGTGCCAGCGCTCGAGGGACTAGCACAGATACGCAGTATTTT	CASARGTSTDTQYF
TRBV11-2	once	TRBJ2-5	-	TGTGCCAGCTGTGAGAGAGAGAGGGAGACCCAGTACTTC	CASCERERETQYF